Below are 10 T cell receptor beta chains sequenced from a single sample in a study of human T cells and chemical hapten exposure. Time point: patch test 1, 2 weeks after DPC sensitization. Treatment described: therapeutic diphenylcyclopropenone sensitization with weekly scalp DPC. TCRdb reprocessed the RACE reads via MiXCR and lists one record per CDR3 protein. The data hold 90,000 or so distinct CDR3 sequences, with about 10% observed a single time. The sequencing here drew on whole blood, taken in connection with sensitization to the hapten diphenylcyclopropenone (DPC). The origin of the receptors is a man aged 40-50 years with alopecia areata. Some clones in this sample may be carry-over from other donors' samples.

The chain links TRBV5-1 to TRBJ1-5, with D uncertain. The V end was cut by 5 bases, the J end by 2 bases, with 14 bases between. The CDR3 is 15 residues long. Germline assignment: CDR1 SGHRS and CDR2 YFSETQ. CDR3 in amino acids: CASSPGPGRNQPQHF. CDR3 nucleotides: TGCGCCAGCAGTCCCGGGCCCGGGCGCAATCAGCCCCAGCATTTT.

The sample holds many counts of this clonotype. The chain joins TRBV11-3 to TRBJ2-2; 16 positions agree with TRBD2. Germline values: CDR1 SGHNT, CDR2 YENEEA. The ends lost 3 bases at V and 6 bases at J; junction bases unmatched: 7. The CDR3 loop spans 18 amino acids. CDR3 protein: CASSFTGTSGRAAGELFF. CDR3 coding DNA: TGTGCCAGCAGCTTTACCGGGACTAGCGGGAGGGCCGCCGGGGAGCTGTTTTTT.

This clonotype appeared a few times. The chain is built from TRBV2 and TRBJ2-3, with TRBD2 matching 10 bases. Looked up from germline, CDR1 is SNHLY and CDR2 is FYNNEI. This CDR3 is built from 15 residues. With 4 bases clipped from V and 4 bases from J, the junction kept 5 bases outside the gene matches. This chain's CDR3 is CASSGASGSADTQYF. The CDR3 coding sequence is TGTGCCAGCAGTGGAGCTAGCGGGAGCGCAGATACGCAGTATTTT.

The DNA for the CDR3 is TGTGCCAGCAGTACGCAGCCAACAGATACGCAGTATTTT. Protein product: CASSTQPTDTQYF. The rearrangement joins TRBV6-2 or TRBV6-3 to TRBJ2-3; no clear D. Trimming shortened V by 5 bases and J by 3 bases, and 9 bases separated the two germline ends. From germline, CDR1 is MNHEY and CDR2 SVGEGT. This CDR3 has 13 residues.

At least ten counts were recorded for this clonotype. The chain couples TRBV28 to TRBJ2-7; D not resolved. V was clipped by 5 bases and J by 1 base, with 9 bases between them. CDR3 length: 13 amino acids. Looked up from germline, CDR1 is MDHEN and CDR2 is SYDVKM. This CDR3 is CASSPLDSYEQYV. The CDR3 nucleotides are TGTGCCAGCAGTCCCCTGGATTCCTACGAGCAGTACGTC.

This clonotype was detected only a few times. This chain connects TRBV20-1 to TRBJ2-3; TRBD1 might be the D (5 bases). The germline V gene has CDR1 DFQATT and CDR2 SNEGSKA (reference sequence). This CDR3 spans 15 amino acids. V was trimmed by 0 bases and J by 1 base, leaving 11 bases between them. The CDR3 nucleotides are TGCAGTGCTAGAGATCGAGAAGGGGGCACAGATACGCAGTATTTT. Protein sequence: CSARDREGGTDTQYF.

The genes are TRBV6-1 and TRBJ1-5; 7 bases are a match to TRBD1. The J segment lost 1 base and the V segment lost 5 bases, leaving 5 bases of the junction unmatched. CDR3 length: 15 amino acids. CDR1 is MNHNS, CDR2 SASEGT, per germline. The CDR3 sequence is CASSSTGVSNQPQHF. Written as DNA, the CDR3 is TGTGCCAGCAGTTCTACAGGGGTCAGCAATCAGCCCCAGCATTTT.

About this clonotype: A clone one base away is much larger, so this may be a read error. The rearrangement joins TRBV29-1 to TRBJ1-2; D perhaps matches TRBD1 (5 bases). In germline, CDR1 is SQVTM, CDR2 ANQGSEA. V was cut by 3 bases and J by 7 bases, with 15 bases left in between. The CDR3 is 13 amino acids. The CDR3 protein is CSVETRDQGGYTF. The CDR3 DNA follows: TGCAGCGTTGAGACAAGGGACCAGGGTGGCTACACCTTC.

This clonotype was seen repeatedly, ten times or more. The CDR3 DNA reads TGTGCCAGCAAGGACGACAGGGGATACAGCAATCAGCCCCAGCATTTT. It specifies CASKDDRGYSNQPQHF. The V call is TRBV6-2 or TRBV6-3, the J call TRBJ1-5; 8 nucleotides agree with TRBD1. After removal of 7 bases from V and 1 base from J, the junction contained 9 bases not matched to a gene. Germline CDR1 MNHEY, CDR2 SVGEGT. This CDR3 spans 16 amino acids.

This clonotype has more than one count but fewer than ten. The germline gene is not matched at one end of the junction; a read error may be the cause. This rearrangement joins TRBV12-3 or TRBV12-4 to TRBJ2-1; D unresolved. The CDR3 extends over 15 amino acids. The CDR3 DNA reads TGTGCCAGTAGTTTGAGTGGCCTGCTGCACAATGAGCAGTTCTTC. Protein sequence: CASSLSGLLHNEQFF.